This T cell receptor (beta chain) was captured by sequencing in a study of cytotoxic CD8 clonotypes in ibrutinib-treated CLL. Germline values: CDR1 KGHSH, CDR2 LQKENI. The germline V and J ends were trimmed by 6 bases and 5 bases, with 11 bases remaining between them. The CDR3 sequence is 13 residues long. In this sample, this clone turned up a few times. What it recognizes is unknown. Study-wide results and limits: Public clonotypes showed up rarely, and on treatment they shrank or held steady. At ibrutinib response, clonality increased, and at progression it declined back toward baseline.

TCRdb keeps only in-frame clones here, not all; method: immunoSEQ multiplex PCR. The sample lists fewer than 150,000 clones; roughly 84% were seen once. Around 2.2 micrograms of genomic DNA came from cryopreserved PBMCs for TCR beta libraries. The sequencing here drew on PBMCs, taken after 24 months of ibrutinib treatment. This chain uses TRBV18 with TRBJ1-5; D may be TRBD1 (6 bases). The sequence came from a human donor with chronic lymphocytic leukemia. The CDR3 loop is CASSSEGDQPQHF. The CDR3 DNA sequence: TGTGCCAGCTCGTCGGAGGGGGATCAGCCCCAGCATTTT.